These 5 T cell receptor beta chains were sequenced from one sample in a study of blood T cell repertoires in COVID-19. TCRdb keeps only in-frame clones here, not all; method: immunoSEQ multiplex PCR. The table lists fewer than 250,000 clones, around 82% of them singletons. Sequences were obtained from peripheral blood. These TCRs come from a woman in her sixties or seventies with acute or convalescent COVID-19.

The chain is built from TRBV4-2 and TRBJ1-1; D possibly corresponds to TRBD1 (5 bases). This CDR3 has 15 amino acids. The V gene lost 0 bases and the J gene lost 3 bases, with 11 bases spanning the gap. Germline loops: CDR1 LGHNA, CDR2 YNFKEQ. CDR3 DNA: TGTGCCAGCAGCCAAGACGGGGGAGTAGACACTGAAGCTTTCTTT. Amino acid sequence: CASSQDGGVDTEAFF.

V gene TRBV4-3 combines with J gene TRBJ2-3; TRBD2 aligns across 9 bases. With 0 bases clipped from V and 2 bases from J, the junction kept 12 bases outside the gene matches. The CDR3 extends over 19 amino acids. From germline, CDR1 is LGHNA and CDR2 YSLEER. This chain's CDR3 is CASSQDFSGRGGSTDTQYF. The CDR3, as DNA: TGCGCCAGCAGCCAAGATTTCAGTGGGCGGGGGGGATCCACAGATACGCAGTATTTT.

CDR3 coding DNA: TGTGCCATCAGTGACGCGGGGGCAAGTACAGATACGCAGTATTTT. Translating it yields CAISDAGASTDTQYF. The chain couples TRBV10-3 to TRBJ2-3; TRBD2 might be the D (7 bases). Trimming removed 3 bases from V and 3 bases from J, with 13 bases in between. This CDR3 is built from 15 residues. The V gene's germline CDR1 is ENHRY and CDR2 SYGVKD.

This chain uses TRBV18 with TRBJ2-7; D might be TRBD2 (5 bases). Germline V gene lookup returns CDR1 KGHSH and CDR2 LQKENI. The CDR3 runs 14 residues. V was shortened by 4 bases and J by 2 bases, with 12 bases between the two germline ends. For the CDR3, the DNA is TGTGCCAGCTCACAGGGAGCCCAAACCTACGAGCAGTACTTC. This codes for CASSQGAQTYEQYF.

The CDR3 DNA follows: TGTGCCAGCAGCTCCCTACAGGGAAGGACAAACATAAATCAGCCCCAGCATTTT. Its translation: CASSSLQGRTNINQPQHF. The chain recombines TRBV5-6 with TRBJ1-5, with D maybe TRBD1 (6 bases). This CDR3 has 18 amino acids. Per the germline V gene, CDR1 is SGHDT and CDR2 is YYEEEE. V was shortened by 3 bases and J by 4 bases, with 23 bases between the two germline ends.